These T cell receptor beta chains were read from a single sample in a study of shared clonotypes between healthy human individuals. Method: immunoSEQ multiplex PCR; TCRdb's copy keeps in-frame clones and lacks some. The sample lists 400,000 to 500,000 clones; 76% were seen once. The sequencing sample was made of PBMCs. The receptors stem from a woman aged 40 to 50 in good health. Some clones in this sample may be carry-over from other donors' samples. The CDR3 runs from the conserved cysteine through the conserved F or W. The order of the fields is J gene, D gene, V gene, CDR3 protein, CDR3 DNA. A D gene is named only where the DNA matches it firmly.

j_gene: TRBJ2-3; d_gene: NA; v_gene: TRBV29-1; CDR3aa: CSVSFDGGYTDTQYF; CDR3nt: TGCAGCGTTTCGTTTGACGGGGGCTACACAGATACGCAGTATTTT
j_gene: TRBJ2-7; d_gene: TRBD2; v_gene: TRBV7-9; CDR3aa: CASSLSGSQTEQYF; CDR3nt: TGTGCCAGCAGCCTTAGCGGGAGCCAAACCGAGCAGTACTTC
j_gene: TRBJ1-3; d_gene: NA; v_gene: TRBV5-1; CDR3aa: CASRRSSGNTIYF; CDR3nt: TGCGCCAGCAGGCGATCCTCTGGAAACACCATATATTTT
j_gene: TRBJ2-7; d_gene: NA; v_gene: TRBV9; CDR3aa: CASSAPSSEKQYF; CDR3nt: TGTGCCAGCAGCGCCCCGAGTAGCGAGAAGCAGTACTTC
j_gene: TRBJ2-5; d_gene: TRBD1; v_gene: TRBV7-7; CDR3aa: CASSSLRDRGGQETQYF; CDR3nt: TGTGCTAGCAGTTCACTCCGGGACAGGGGGGGCCAAGAGACCCAGTACTTC
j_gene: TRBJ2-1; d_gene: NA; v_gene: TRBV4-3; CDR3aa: CASSLTTRVSNEQFF; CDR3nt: TGCGCCAGCAGCCTAACGACTAGAGTCAGCAATGAGCAGTTCTTC
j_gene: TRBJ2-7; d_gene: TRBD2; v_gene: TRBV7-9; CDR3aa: CASGPGLAEYEQYF; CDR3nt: TGTGCCAGCGGCCCGGGACTAGCGGAATACGAGCAGTACTTC
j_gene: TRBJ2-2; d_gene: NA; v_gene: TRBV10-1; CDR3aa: CASSLGEEETGELFF; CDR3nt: TGCGCCAGCAGTCTGGGGGAGGAGGAAACCGGGGAGCTGTTTTTT
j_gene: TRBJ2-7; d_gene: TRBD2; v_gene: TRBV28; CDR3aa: CASSSSGLALDSYEQYF; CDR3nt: TGTGCCAGCAGTTCTTCCGGACTAGCGCTAGACTCCTACGAGCAGTACTTC
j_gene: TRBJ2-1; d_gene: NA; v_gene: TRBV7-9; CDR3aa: CASSIGGFEQFF; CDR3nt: TGTGCCAGCAGCATTGGAGGTTTTGAGCAGTTCTTC
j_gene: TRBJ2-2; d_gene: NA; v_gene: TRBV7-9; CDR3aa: CASSPNIAGELFF; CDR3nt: TGTGCCAGCAGTCCCAATATAGCCGGGGAGCTGTTTTTT
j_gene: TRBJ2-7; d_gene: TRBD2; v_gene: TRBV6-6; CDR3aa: CASSYEAGGPYEQYF; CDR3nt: TGTGCCAGCAGTTACGAGGCGGGAGGGCCGTACGAGCAGTACTTC
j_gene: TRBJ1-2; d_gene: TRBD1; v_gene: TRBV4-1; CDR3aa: CASSQPRDRRLVYGYTF; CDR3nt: TGCGCCAGCAGCCAGCCCCGGGACAGACGCCTTGTCTATGGCTACACCTTC
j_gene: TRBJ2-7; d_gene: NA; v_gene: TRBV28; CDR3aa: CASGRSWGSYEQYF; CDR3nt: TGTGCCAGCGGCCGCTCGTGGGGGTCCTACGAGCAGTACTTC
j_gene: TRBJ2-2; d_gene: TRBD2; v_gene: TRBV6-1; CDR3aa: CASSGLVGGTGELFF; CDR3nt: TGTGCCAGCAGTGGCCTGGTGGGGGGGACCGGGGAGCTGTTTTTT